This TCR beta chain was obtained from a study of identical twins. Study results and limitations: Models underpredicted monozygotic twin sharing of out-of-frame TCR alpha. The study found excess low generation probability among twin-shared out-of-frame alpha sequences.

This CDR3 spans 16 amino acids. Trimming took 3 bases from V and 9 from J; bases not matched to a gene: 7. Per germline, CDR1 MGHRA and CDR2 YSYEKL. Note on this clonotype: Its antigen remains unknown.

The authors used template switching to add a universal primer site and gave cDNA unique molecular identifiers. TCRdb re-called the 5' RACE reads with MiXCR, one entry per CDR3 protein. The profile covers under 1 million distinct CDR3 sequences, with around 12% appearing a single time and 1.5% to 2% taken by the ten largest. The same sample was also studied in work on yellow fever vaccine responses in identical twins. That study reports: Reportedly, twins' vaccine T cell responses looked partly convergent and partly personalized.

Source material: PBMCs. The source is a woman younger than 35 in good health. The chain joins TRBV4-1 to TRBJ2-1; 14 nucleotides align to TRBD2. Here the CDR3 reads CASSHPTGLAGAEQFF. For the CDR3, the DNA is TGCGCCAGCAGCCATCCTACGGGACTAGCGGGAGCTGAGCAGTTCTTC.